This TCR beta chain was captured by sequencing in a study of cytomegalovirus exposure and HLA in healthy donors. Study-wide background: Membership in the Caucasian-associated ancestry cluster was found for 75% to 90% of around 380 genotyped donors. Study results and limitations: HLA alleles showed associations with some 17,000 TCR beta sequences in a later analysis, at a 0.05 false discovery rate. Among the sequence variants, a highly shared cluster was likely an artifact of sequencing.

PCR involved 60 Vbeta and 13 Jbeta primers. TCRdb's table, derived via immunoSEQ multiplex PCR, lists solely in-frame clones and lacks some. The sample carries roughly 170,000 clones, about 82% recorded once. Trimming shortened V by 2 bases and J by 5 bases, and 7 bases separated the two germline ends. This CDR3 comprises 12 residues. Germline V gene sequence: CDR1 LGHNA, CDR2 YNFKEQ. This clone was counted a few times. Its antigen is undetermined. Sequencing was carried out using PBMCs. This TCR was sampled from a female donor in good health and CMV-seronegative. The V call is TRBV4-2, the J call TRBJ2-7; D remains unclear. Written as DNA, the CDR3 is TGTGCCAGCAGCCAAAACACCGACGAGCAGTACTTC. Its translation is CASSQNTDEQYF.